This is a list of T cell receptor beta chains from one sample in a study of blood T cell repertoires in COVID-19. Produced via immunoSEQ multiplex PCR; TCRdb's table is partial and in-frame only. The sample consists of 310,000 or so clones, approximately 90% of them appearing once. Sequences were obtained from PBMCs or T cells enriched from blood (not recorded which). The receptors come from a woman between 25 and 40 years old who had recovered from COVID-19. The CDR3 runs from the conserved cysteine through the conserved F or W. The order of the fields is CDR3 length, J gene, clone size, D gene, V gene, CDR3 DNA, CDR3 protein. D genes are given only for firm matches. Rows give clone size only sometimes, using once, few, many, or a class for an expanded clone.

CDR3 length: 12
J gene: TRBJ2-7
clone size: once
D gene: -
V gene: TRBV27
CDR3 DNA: TGTGCCAGCAGTCCTGACACCTACGAGCAGTACTTC
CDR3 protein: CASSPDTYEQYF

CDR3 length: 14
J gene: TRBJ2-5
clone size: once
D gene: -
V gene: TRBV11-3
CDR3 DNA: TGTGCCAGCAGCCGATCAGGGCACCAAGAGACCCAGTACTTC
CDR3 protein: CASSRSGHQETQYF

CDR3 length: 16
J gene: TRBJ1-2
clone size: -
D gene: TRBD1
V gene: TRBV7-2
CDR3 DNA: TGTGCCAGCAGCTTAAGGGACAGGGTTAGTGGGCATGGCTACACCTTC
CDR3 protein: CASSLRDRVSGHGYTF

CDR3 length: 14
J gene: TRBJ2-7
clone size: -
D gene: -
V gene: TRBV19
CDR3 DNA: TGTGCCAGTAGTATGACCGGGAGCTCCTACGAGCAGTACTTC
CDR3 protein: CASSMTGSSYEQYF

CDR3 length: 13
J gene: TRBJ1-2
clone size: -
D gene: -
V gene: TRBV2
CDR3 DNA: TGTGCCAGCAGTCCCGGGAGGGGATATGGCTACACCTTC
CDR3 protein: CASSPGRGYGYTF

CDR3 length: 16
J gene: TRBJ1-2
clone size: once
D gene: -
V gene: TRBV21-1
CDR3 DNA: TGTGCCAGCAGCCCGGGACAGGAGGCCTTTAACTATGGCTACACCTTC
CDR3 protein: CASSPGQEAFNYGYTF

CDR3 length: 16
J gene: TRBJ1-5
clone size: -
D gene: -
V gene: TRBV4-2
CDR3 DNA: TGTGCCAGCAGCCAAGATCGTGGGCAGGGAGGTCAGCCCCAGCATTTT
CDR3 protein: CASSQDRGQGGQPQHF

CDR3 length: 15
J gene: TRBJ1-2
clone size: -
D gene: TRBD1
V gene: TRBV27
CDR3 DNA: TGTGCCAGCAGTTTACTTGGGACAGGGGGTCGTGGCTACACCTTC
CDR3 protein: CASSLLGTGGRGYTF

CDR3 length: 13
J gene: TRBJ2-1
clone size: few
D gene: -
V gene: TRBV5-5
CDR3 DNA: TGTGCCAGCAGCCTAGACCTCTACAATGAGCAGTTCTTC
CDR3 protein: CASSLDLYNEQFF

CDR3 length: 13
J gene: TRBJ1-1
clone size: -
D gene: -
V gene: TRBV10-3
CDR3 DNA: TGTGCCATCAGTGCCGACAGGAACACTGAAGCTTTCTTT
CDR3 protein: CAISADRNTEAFF

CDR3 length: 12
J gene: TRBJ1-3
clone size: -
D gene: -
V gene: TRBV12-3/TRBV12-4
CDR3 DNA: TGTGCCAGCAGTTTCTTTGGAAACACCATATATTTT
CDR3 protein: CASSFFGNTIYF

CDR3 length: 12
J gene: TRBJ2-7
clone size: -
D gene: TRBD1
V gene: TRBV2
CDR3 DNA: TGTGCCGGAGGCAGGGGGAAGGGCGAGCAGTACTTC
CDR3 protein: CAGGRGKGEQYF

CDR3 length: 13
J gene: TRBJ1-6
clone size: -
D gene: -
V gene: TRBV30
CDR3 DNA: TGTGCCTGGACGAGACCAGGGGAATCACCCCTCCACTTT
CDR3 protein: CAWTRPGESPLHF

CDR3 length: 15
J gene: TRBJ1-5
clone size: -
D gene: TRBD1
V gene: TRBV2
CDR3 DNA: TGTGCCAGCAGCCGGGACAGGGGGGACAATCAGCCCCAGCATTTT
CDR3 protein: CASSRDRGDNQPQHF

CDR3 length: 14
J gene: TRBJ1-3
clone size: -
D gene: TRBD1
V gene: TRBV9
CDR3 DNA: TGTGCCAGCAGCGTAGGGGACAGGGGAAACACCATATATTTT
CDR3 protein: CASSVGDRGNTIYF

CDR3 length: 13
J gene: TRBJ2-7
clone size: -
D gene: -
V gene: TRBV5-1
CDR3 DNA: TGCGCCAGCAGCACCAATGGACTGGACGAGCAGTACTTC
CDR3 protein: CASSTNGLDEQYF

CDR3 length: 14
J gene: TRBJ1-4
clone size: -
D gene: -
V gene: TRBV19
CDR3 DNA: TGTGCCAGTAGTATACGGTACTCTAATGAAAAACTGTTTTTT
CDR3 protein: CASSIRYSNEKLFF

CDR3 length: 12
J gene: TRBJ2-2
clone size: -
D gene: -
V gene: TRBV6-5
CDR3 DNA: TGTGCCAGCAGCACAGGGACCGGGGAGCTGTTTTTT
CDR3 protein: CASSTGTGELFF

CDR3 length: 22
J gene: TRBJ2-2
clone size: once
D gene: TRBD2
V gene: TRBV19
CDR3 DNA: TGTGCCAGTAGTACGGGGTTTCGCGGGGGGGCCTCGAGACCAGGGAACACCGGGGAGCTGTTTTTT
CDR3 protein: CASSTGFRGGASRPGNTGELFF

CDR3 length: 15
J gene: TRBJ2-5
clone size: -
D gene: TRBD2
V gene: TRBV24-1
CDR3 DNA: TGTGCCACCAGTGCTGGGGGGGGGTTTACAGAGACCCAGTACTTC
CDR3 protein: CATSAGGGFTETQYF

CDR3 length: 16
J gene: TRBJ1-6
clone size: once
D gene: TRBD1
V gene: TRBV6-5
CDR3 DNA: TGTGCCAGCAGTTACGACACCGGGACAGACAATTCACCCCTCCACTTT
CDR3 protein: CASSYDTGTDNSPLHF

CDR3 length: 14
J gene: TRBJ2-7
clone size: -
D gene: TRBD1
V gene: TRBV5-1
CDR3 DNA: TGCGCCAGCAGCTCGGGACAGGGTAAACACGAGCAGTACTTC
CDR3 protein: CASSSGQGKHEQYF

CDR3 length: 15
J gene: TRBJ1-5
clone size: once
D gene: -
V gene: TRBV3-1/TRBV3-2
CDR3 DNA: TGTGCCAGCAGCCAAGCTTTCAGGGTCAATCAGCCCCAGCATTTT
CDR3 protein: CASSQAFRVNQPQHF

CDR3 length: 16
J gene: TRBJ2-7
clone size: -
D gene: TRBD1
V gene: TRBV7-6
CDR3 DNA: TGTGCCAGCAGCTCCGGTGGGACAGGGGGTGGCTACGAGCAGTACTTC
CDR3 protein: CASSSGGTGGGYEQYF

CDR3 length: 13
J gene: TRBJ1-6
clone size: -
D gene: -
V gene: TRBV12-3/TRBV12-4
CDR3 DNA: TGTGCCAGCACTCGGGACACAGGGTCACCCCTCCACTTT
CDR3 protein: CASTRDTGSPLHF

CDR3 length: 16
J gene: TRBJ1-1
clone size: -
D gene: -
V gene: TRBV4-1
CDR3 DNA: TGCGCCAGCAGCCAAGATCGGCAGGGGTCGAACACTGAAGCTTTCTTT
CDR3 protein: CASSQDRQGSNTEAFF

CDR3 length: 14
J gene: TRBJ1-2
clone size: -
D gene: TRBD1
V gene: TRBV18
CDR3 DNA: TGTGCCAGCTCAGGCGGACAGGGGGACTATGGCTACACCTTC
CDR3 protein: CASSGGQGDYGYTF

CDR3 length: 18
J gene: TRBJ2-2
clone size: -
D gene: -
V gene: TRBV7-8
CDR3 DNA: TGTGCCAGCAGCCATTGGACTATTCGAGCGAGGGACACCGGGGAGCTGTTTTTT
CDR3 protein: CASSHWTIRARDTGELFF

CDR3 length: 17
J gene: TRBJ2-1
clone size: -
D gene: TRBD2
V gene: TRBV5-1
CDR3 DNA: TGCGCCAGCAGCTTTTCCCCTCCGGGACTAGCGGGGTCGTACCAGTTCTTC
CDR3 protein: CASSFSPPGLAGSYQFF

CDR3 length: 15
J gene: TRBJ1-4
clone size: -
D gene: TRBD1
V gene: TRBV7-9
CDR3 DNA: TGTGCCAGCAGCTTAGCGGCAGGGGGCTCTGAAAAACTGTTTTTT
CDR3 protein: CASSLAAGGSEKLFF

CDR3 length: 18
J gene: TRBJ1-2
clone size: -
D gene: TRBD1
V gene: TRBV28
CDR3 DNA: TGTGCCAGCAGTTTATTAGTACCGGACAGGGGTGCCGACTATGGCTACACCTTC
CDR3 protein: CASSLLVPDRGADYGYTF

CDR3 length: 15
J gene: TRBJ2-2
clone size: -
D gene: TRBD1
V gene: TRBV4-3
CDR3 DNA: TGCGCCAGCAGACGGGACAGGGGGACCACCGGGGAGCTGTTTTTT
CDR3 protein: CASRRDRGTTGELFF